The entry below gives a single TCR beta chain sequence along with its context. The target antigen is unknown. Compared with germline, one end of the junction differs, possibly owing to a read error. This record comes from a study of blood T cells in healthy people across ages. Findings and caveats of the study: Per million T cells, the diversity of TCR beta decreased roughly linearly as age advanced. Naive CD4+ cell counts and diversity both ran higher in long-lived than in aged donors.

The CDR3 is 14 residues long. In germline, CDR1 is SGHDT, CDR2 YYEEEE. Primed by a sample-barcoded 5' primer and a J-beta primer mix, a second PCR proceeded for 7 to 11 cycles. Samples each returned at least 2.5 million CDR3-containing paired-end reads. TCRdb re-called the 5' RACE reads through MiXCR, storing one row per CDR3 protein. The profile shows 1.8 million or so distinct CDR3 sequences, about two fifths of them singletons. The specimen was blood. This TCR was recovered from a human donor in good health. This chain joins TRBV5-6 and TRBJ2-7, with D tentatively TRBD1 (6 bases). The CDR3 loop is CACSLVRDTYEQYF. DNA of the CDR3: TGTGCCTGCAGCTTGGTTCGGGACACCTACGAGCAGTACTTC. The complete variable domain, with remaining parts taken from reference TRBV5-6 and TRBJ2-7, reads DAGVTQSPTHLIKTRGQQVTLRCSPKSGHDTVSWYQQALGQGPQFIFQYYEEEERQRGNFPDRFSGHQFPNYSSELNVNALLLGDSALYLCACSLVRDTYEQYFGPGTRLTVT.